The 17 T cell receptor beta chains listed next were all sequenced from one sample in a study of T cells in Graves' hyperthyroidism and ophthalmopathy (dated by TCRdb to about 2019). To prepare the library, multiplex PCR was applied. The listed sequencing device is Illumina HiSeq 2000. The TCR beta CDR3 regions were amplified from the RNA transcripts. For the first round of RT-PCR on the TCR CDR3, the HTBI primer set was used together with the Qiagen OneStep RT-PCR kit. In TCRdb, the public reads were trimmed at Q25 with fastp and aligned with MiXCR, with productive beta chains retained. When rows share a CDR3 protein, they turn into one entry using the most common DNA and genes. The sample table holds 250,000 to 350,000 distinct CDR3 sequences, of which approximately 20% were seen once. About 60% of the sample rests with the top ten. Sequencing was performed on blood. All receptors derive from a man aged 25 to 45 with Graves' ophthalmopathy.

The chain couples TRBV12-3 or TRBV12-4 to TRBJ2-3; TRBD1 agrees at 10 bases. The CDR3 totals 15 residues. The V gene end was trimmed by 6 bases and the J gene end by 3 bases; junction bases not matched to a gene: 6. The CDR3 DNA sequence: TGTGCCAGCAGGTCTGGACAGGGGGTAACAGATACGCAGTATTTT. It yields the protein CASRSGQGVTDTQYF.

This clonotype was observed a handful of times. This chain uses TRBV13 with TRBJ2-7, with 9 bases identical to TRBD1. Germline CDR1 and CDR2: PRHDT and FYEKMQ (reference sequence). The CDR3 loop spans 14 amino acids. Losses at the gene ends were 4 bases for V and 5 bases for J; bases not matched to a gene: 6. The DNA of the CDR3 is TGTGCCAGCAGCTCGGACAGGGGTGGGAACGAGCAGTACTTC. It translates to CASSSDRGGNEQYF.

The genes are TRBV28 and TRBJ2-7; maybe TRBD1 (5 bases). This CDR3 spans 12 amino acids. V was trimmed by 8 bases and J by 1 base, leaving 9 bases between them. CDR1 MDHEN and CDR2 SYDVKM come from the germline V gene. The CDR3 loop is CASGDRSYEQYF. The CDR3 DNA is TGTGCCAGCGGAGACAGATCCTACGAGCAGTACTTC.

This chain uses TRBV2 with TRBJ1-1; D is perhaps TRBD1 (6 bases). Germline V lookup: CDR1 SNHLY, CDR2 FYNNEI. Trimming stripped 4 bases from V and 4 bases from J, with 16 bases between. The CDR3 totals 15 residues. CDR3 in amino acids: CASSAYTGIGTEAFF. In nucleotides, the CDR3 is TGTGCCAGCAGTGCATACACAGGGATCGGCACTGAAGCTTTCTTT. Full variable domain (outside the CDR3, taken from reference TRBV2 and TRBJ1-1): EPEVTQTPSHQVTQMGQEVILRCVPISNHLYFYWYRQILGQKVEFLVSFYNNEISEKSEIFDDQFSVERPDGSNFTLKIRSTKLEDSAMYFCASSAYTGIGTEAFFGQGTRLTVV.

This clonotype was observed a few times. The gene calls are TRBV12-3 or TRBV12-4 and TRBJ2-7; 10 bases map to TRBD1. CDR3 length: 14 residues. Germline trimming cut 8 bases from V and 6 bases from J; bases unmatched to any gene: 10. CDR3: CASEPGQGITEQYF. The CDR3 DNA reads TGTGCCAGCGAACCGGGACAGGGGATTACCGAGCAGTACTTC.

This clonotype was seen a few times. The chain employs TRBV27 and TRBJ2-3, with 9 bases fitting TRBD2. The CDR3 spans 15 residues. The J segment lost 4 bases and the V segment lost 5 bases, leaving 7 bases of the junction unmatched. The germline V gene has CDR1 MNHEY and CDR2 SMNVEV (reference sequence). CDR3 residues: CASSNRLAVADTQYF. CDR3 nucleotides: TGTGCCAGCAGTAACAGACTAGCGGTGGCAGATACGCAGTATTTT.

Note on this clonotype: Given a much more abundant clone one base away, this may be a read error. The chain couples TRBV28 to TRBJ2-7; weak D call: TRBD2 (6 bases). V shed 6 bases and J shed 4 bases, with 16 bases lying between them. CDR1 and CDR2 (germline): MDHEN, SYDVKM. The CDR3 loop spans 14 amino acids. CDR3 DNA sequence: TGTGCCAGCAGCCGCAGGGACTTTCCATACGAGCAGTACTTC. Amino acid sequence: CASSRRDFPYEQYF.

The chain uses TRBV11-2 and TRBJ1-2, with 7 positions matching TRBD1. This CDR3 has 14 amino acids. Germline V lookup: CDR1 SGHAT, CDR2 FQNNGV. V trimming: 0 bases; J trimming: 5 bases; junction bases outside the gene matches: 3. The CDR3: CASSLETGRYGYTF. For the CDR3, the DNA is TGTGCCAGCAGCTTAGAGACAGGGAGATATGGCTACACCTTC.

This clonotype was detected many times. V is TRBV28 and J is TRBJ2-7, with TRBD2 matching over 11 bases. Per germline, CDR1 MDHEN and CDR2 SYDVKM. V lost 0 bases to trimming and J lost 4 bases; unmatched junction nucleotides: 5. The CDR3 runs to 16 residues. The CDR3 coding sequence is TGTGCCAGCAGTTTATGGCTAGCGGGAGGTTCGTACGAGCAGTACTTC. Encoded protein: CASSLWLAGGSYEQYF.

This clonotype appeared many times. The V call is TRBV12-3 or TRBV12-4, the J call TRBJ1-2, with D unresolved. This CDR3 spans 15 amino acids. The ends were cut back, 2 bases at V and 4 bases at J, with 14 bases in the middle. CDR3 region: CASSLSLSGVYGYTF. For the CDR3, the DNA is TGTGCCAGCAGTTTAAGCCTCTCAGGAGTCTATGGCTACACCTTC.

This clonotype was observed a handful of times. CDR3: CASTNQSRVHGYTF. In nucleotides, the CDR3 is TGTGCCAGCACCAATCAGTCCAGGGTCCATGGCTACACCTTC. The chain has TRBV28 and TRBJ1-2, with D possibly being TRBD1 (5 bases). Germline assignment: CDR1 MDHEN and CDR2 SYDVKM. CDR3 length equals 14 residues. V lost 7 bases, J lost 6 bases, and 18 bases lay in between.

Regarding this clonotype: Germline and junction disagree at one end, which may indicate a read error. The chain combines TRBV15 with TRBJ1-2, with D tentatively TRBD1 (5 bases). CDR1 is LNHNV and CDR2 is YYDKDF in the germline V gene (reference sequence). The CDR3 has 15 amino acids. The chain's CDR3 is CATSSGGDANYGCTF. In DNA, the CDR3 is TGTGCCACCAGCAGCGGGGGGGACGCTAACTATGGCTGCACCTTC.

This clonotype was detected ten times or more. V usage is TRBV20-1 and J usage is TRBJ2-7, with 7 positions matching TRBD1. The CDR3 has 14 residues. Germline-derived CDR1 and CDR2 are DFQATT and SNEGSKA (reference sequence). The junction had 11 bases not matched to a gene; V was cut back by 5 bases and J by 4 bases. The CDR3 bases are TGCAGTGCTGGCCCCCTGGGACAGAGTTACGAGCAGTACTTC. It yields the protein CSAGPLGQSYEQYF.

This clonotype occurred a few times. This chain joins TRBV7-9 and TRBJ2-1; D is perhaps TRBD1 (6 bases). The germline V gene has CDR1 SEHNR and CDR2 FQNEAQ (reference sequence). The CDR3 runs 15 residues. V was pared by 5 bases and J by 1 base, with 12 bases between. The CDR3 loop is CASSRPRGSYNEQFF. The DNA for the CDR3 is TGTGCCAGCAGCCGCCCCAGGGGATCCTACAATGAGCAGTTCTTC.

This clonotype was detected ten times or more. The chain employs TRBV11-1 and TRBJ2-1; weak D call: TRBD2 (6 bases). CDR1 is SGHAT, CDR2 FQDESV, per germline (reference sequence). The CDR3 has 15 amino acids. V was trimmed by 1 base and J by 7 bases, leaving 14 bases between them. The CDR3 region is CASSLGGTNFNEQFF. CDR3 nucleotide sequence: TGTGCCAGCAGCTTAGGCGGGACGAATTTTAATGAGCAGTTCTTC.

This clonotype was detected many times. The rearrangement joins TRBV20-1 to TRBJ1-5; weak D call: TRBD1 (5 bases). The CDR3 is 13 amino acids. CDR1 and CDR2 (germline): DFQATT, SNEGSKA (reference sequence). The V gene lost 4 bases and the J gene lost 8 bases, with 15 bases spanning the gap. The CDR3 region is CSANRDAMEPQHF. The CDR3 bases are TGCAGTGCTAATCGGGACGCGATGGAGCCCCAGCATTTT.

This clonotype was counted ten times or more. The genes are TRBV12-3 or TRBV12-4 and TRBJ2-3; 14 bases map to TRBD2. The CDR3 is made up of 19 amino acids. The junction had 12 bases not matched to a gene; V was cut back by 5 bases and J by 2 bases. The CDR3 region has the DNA TGTGCCAGCAGTCCCGGACTAGCGGGAGGTCCGTTGACCACAGATACGCAGTATTTT. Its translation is CASSPGLAGGPLTTDTQYF.